Given below is one TCR beta chain in context. At one of its ends the junction is not consistent with the germline gene, which may arise from a read error. The CDR3 contains 14 residues. From germline, CDR1 is SGHAT and CDR2 FQNNGV. The data derive from a study of blood T cell repertoires in COVID-19. As for the study in general: Researchers got acute and convalescent COVID-19 samples from the United States, Italy and Spain. Sources were T cells, B-cell-depleted T cells, or PBMCs; the material itself was cDNA or gDNA.

Authors' analysis steps: Amplification of reference gene primers was used by the study to estimate nucleated cell counts. Generated by immunoSEQ multiplex PCR, the TCRdb table keeps only in-frame clones and is missing some. The D gene and trimming were derived from the DNA, and the V and J assignments and clone size from that table. The top ten clones hold roughly 21% of a sample with approximately 65,000 clones, over 60% of them seen once. The sequencing sample was made of peripheral blood. The clonotype originates from a human donor in a cohort sampled during active COVID-19. The V and J genes are TRBV11-2 and TRBJ2-1; 8 positions agree with TRBD1. The DNA of the CDR3 is TGTGCCAGCAACCGGGACAGGTCCTTCAATGAGCAGTTCTTC. It is translated as CASNRDRSFNEQFF.